The 32 T cell receptor beta chains listed next were all sequenced from one sample in a study of T-cell memory formation after mild COVID-19. TCRdb reanalysed the 5' RACE reads using MiXCR and keeps one entry per CDR3 protein. The profile shows about 610,000 distinct CDR3 sequences, around 15% of them singletons. The sequencing input was PBMCs or a T cell subset sorted from them (not recorded which). Receptors originate from an adult woman who had mild COVID-19 (a few samples of this study predate the infection). Cell type and time point are not known.

This chain joins TRBV29-1 and TRBJ1-5, with D unclear. Germline loops: CDR1 SQVTM, CDR2 ANQGSEA. The germline V and J ends were trimmed by 7 bases and 0 bases, with 7 bases remaining between them. This CDR3 comprises 12 residues. CDR3 sequence: CSAQDSNQPQHF. DNA for the CDR3: TGCAGCGCGCAGGATAGCAATCAGCCCCAGCATTTT.

The genes are TRBV29-1 and TRBJ2-1, with 8 bases aligning to TRBD2. The germline V gene encodes CDR1 SQVTM and CDR2 ANQGSEA. This CDR3 spans 13 amino acids. J was trimmed by 10 bases and V by 4 bases; bases with no gene match: 9. In nucleotides, the CDR3 is TGCAGCGTTGCCGGGAGGGCCTCATCGGAGCAGTTCTTC. Translated: CSVAGRASSEQFF.

The gene calls are TRBV3-1 and TRBJ1-2, with a possible D match to TRBD1 (6 bases). The CDR3 spans 13 residues. Germline V gives CDR1 LGHDT, CDR2 YNNKEL (reference sequence). V gave up 0 bases and J gave up 8 bases, with 10 bases separating them. The CDR3 DNA reads TGTGCCAGCAGCCAAGATGGGGGCTCCGGCTACACCTTC. It translates to CASSQDGGSGYTF. The complete variable domain, with remaining parts taken from reference TRBV3-1 and TRBJ1-2, reads DTAVSQTPKYLVTQMGNDKSIKCEQNLGHDTMYWYKQDSKKFLKIMFSYNNKELIINETVPNRFSPKSPDKAHLNLHINSLELGDSAVYFCASSQDGGSGYTFGSGTRLTVV.

This clonotype was picked up many times. The CDR3 reads CASSLRSRGSETQYF. In nucleotides, the CDR3 is TGTGCCAGCAGCTTACGTAGTCGTGGGTCGGAGACCCAGTACTTC. This chain uses TRBV7-8 with TRBJ2-5; no clear D. Germline V gene sequence: CDR1 SGHVS, CDR2 FQNEAQ. This CDR3 has 15 amino acids. Trimming removed 2 bases at V and 5 bases at J, with 15 bases between.

The gene calls are TRBV6-2 or TRBV6-3 and TRBJ1-1; TRBD1 matches at 8 bases. V gave up 6 bases and J gave up 6 bases; unmatched junction bases: 6. CDR1 is MNHEY and CDR2 is SVGEGT in the germline V gene. CDR3 length equals 13 residues. This CDR3 reads CASREDRGAEAFF. The CDR3 DNA reads as TGTGCCAGCAGGGAAGACAGGGGTGCTGAAGCTTTCTTT.

This chain links TRBV7-2 with TRBJ1-4; D possibly corresponds to TRBD1 (5 bases). Trimming removed 2 bases from V and 5 bases from J, with 15 bases in between. Germline-derived CDR1 and CDR2 are SGHTA and FQGNSA. The CDR3 spans 16 residues. The CDR3 region has the DNA TGTGCCAGCAGCTTAAGGGTGGCAGGGCACAATGAAAAACTGTTTTTT. As protein: CASSLRVAGHNEKLFF.

V usage is TRBV20-1 and J usage is TRBJ2-7, with 7 bases fitting TRBD1. This CDR3 is 14 amino acids long. Germline CDR1 reads DFQATT; CDR2 reads SNEGSKA (reference sequence). The V segment lost 3 bases and the J segment 1 base; nucleotides outside the gene matches: 6. CDR3 in amino acids: CSARGQDRSYEQYF. The DNA for the CDR3 is TGCAGTGCTAGGGGTCAGGACAGGTCCTACGAGCAGTACTTC.

This clonotype has just a few counts. The gene calls are TRBV3-1 and TRBJ1-1; D unclear. Germline CDR1 LGHDT, CDR2 YNNKEL (reference sequence). V lost 8 bases and J lost 3, with 16 bases in between. The CDR3 runs to 14 residues. CDR3 in DNA: TGTGCCAGCGGACCAGGTGGATTATACACTGAAGCTTTCTTT. Its translation is CASGPGGLYTEAFF.

This chain joins TRBV19 and TRBJ2-7, with TRBD1 identical over 7 bases. Germline V gene sequence: CDR1 LNHDA, CDR2 SQIVND (reference sequence). This CDR3 spans 15 amino acids. With 8 bases clipped from V and 0 bases from J, the junction kept 10 bases outside the gene matches. CDR3 loop: CASRRTGIFSYEQYF. Written as DNA, the CDR3 is TGTGCCAGTCGCCGGACAGGTATTTTCTCCTACGAGCAGTACTTC.

A remark on this clonotype: A much more abundant neighbour one base away suggests this may be a read error. This chain links TRBV7-6 with TRBJ1-1; tentative D call: TRBD1 (6 bases). V gave up 3 bases and J gave up 4 bases, with 9 bases separating them. This CDR3 has 13 amino acids. Germline V CDR1 and CDR2: SGHVS, FNYEAQ. The CDR3 bases are TGTGCCAGCAGCTTTCAGGGGATCACTGAAGCTTTCTTT. The encoded protein is CASSFQGITEAFF.

This chain connects TRBV5-4 to TRBJ2-7; D remains unclear. CDR1 is SGHNT and CDR2 is YYREEE in the germline V gene (reference sequence). With 9 bases removed from V and 3 bases from J, the gap between germline ends came to 13 bases. The CDR3 extends over 12 amino acids. CDR3 sequence (DNA): TGTGCCACCTCGGCCCAACACTACGAGCAGTACTTC. The encoded protein is CATSAQHYEQYF.

V is TRBV7-2 and J is TRBJ2-3, with 10 bases matching TRBD1. This CDR3 has 17 amino acids. Unmatched junction bases numbered 9, after V lost 5 bases and J lost 1 base. Germline CDR1 reads SGHTA; CDR2 reads FQGNSA. The CDR3 DNA follows: TGTGCCAGCAGCCGTGGACAGGGGGTTGTGGGCACAGATACGCAGTATTTT. This translates into CASSRGQGVVGTDTQYF. The whole variable domain, remainder taken from reference TRBV7-2 and TRBJ2-3, is GAGVSQSPSNKVTEKGKDVELRCDPISGHTALYWYRQSLGQGLEFLIYFQGNSAPDKSGLPSDRFSAERTGGSVSTLTIQRTQQEDSAVYLCASSRGQGVVGTDTQYFGPGTRLTVL.

V usage is TRBV7-2 and J usage is TRBJ2-1; tentatively, D is TRBD2 (6 bases). V lost 1 base to trimming and J lost 8 bases, with 21 bases between them. CDR1 is SGHTA, CDR2 FQGNSA, per germline. The CDR3 has 17 residues. This chain's CDR3 is CASSLGGLAEPRDEQFF. CDR3 DNA: TGTGCCAGCAGCTTAGGAGGATTAGCGGAGCCGAGGGATGAGCAGTTCTTC.

This clonotype came up a few times. This CDR3 reads CASTVSTEAFF. The CDR3 DNA sequence: TGTGCCAGCACTGTCAGCACTGAAGCTTTCTTT. V gene TRBV7-9 combines with J gene TRBJ1-1; D gene uncertain. The V gene lost 7 bases and the J gene lost 4 bases, with 7 bases spanning the gap. Germline-derived CDR1 and CDR2 are SEHNR and FQNEAQ (reference sequence). This CDR3 comprises 11 residues.

This clonotype was seen a handful of times. The CDR3 DNA reads as TGCGCCAGCAGCGTGGGCCCCGGGGGCCATGAGCAGTTCTTC. Translating gives CASSVGPGGHEQFF. The chain carries TRBV5-1 and TRBJ2-1, with D possibly called TRBD1 or TRBD2 (6 bases each). Germline lookup yields CDR1 SGHRS and CDR2 YFSETQ. The V end was cut by 4 bases, the J end by 8 bases, with 16 bases between. This CDR3 spans 14 amino acids.

This sequence joins TRBV29-1 and TRBJ1-2, with D tentatively TRBD1 (5 bases). Germline V gives CDR1 SQVTM, CDR2 ANQGSEA. Trimming left V 6 bases short and J 4 bases short, with 15 bases between. The CDR3 extends over 13 amino acids. This chain's CDR3 is CSVDTGTGYGYTF. The CDR3 DNA sequence: TGCAGCGTAGATACCGGGACGGGCTATGGCTACACCTTC.

The rearrangement uses TRBV2 and TRBJ2-5; 8 bases match TRBD1. Germline CDR1 SNHLY, CDR2 FYNNEI. This CDR3 is built from 13 residues. V shed 8 bases and J 3 bases; nucleotides not matched to a gene: 5. For the CDR3, the DNA is TGTGCCAGCTGGGGACAGGAAAAAGAGACCCAGTACTTC. Translation: CASWGQEKETQYF. Variable domain in full (rest from reference TRBV2 and TRBJ2-5): EPEVTQTPSHQVTQMGQEVILRCVPISNHLYFYWYRQILGQKVEFLVSFYNNEISEKSEIFDDQFSVERPDGSNFTLKIRSTKLEDSAMYFCASWGQEKETQYFGPGTRLLVL.

The chain recombines TRBV24-1 with TRBJ1-1; D gene ambiguous. Trimming took 8 bases from V and 3 from J, leaving 15 bases between them. The CDR3 totals 14 residues. Germline V gene data show CDR1 as KGHDR and CDR2 as SFDVKD. CDR3: CATNVRRHYTEAFF. DNA for the CDR3: TGTGCCACCAATGTACGACGTCATTACACTGAAGCTTTCTTT.

The chain carries TRBV6-5 and TRBJ1-2; TRBD1 aligns across 7 bases. CDR1 and CDR2 (germline): MNHEY, SVGAGI. This CDR3 has 16 amino acids. Unmatched junction bases numbered 8, after V lost 0 bases and J lost 4 bases. CDR3 residues: CASSYSMGGTVYGYTF. The DNA of the CDR3 is TGTGCCAGCAGTTACTCGATGGGTGGGACAGTCTATGGCTACACCTTC.

The rearrangement joins TRBV14 to TRBJ2-3; 9 bases agree with TRBD2. The junction had 9 bases not matched to a gene; V was cut back by 0 bases and J by 2 bases. The CDR3 is made up of 18 amino acids. Germline values: CDR1 SGHDN, CDR2 FVKESK. CDR3 in amino acids: CASSQDLGLAGFTDTQYF. The CDR3 nucleotides read TGTGCCAGCAGCCAAGATCTAGGGCTAGCGGGATTCACAGATACGCAGTATTTT.

The chain combines TRBV12-3 or TRBV12-4 with TRBJ2-7; 8 positions match TRBD2. The CDR3 is 15 amino acids. V was clipped by 5 bases and J by 2 bases; unmatched bases: 8. CDR3 bases: TGTGCCAGCAGTCCACGAGCGGGAGCGGCCTACGAGCAGTACTTC. This sequence encodes CASSPRAGAAYEQYF.

The chain combines TRBV9 with TRBJ1-3, with D unclear. The CDR3 is 16 amino acids. Germline CDR1 reads SGDLS; CDR2 reads YYNGEE. Deletions cut 4 bases from V and 0 bases from J, with 14 bases between. This CDR3 is CASSTSPAGSGNTIYF. The CDR3 DNA reads TGTGCCAGCAGCACCTCGCCGGCAGGCTCTGGAAACACCATATATTTT.

In this sample, this clonotype turned up a few times. V usage is TRBV6-1 and J usage is TRBJ2-5; D unclear. Germline CDR1 MNHNS, CDR2 SASEGT. The ends were cut back, 4 bases at V and 5 bases at J, with 14 bases in the middle. The CDR3 runs to 14 residues. The CDR3 DNA is TGTGCCAGCAGTGGTGTTATCAGAAGGGAGACCCAGTACTTC. Protein: CASSGVIRRETQYF.

The V gene is TRBV10-2, the J gene TRBJ2-3; TRBD2 agrees at 8 bases. V gave up 4 bases and J gave up 6 bases; unmatched junction bases: 6. The V gene's germline CDR1 is WSHSY and CDR2 SAAADI. CDR3 length equals 14 residues. CDR3 in amino acids: CASSGTGGEDTQYF. For the CDR3, the DNA is TGCGCCAGCAGTGGAACGGGGGGGGAGGATACGCAGTATTTT.

CDR3 DNA: TGTGCCACCAGCAGAGGGGGAGGGGGCAGTACCCAAGAGACCCAGTACTTC. This sequence encodes CATSRGGGGSTQETQYF. This sequence joins TRBV15 and TRBJ2-5; tentatively, D is TRBD1 or TRBD2 (7 bases each). CDR3 length equals 17 residues. The germline V and J ends were trimmed by 1 base and 1 base, with 16 bases remaining between them. Germline CDR1 and CDR2: LNHNV and YYDKDF (reference sequence). The full variable domain, its missing parts supplied by reference TRBV15 and TRBJ2-5, is DAMVIQNPRYQVTQFGKPVTLSCSQTLNHNVMYWYQQKSSQAPKLLFHYYDKDFNNEADTPDNFQSRRPNTSFCFLDIRSPGLGDTAMYLCATSRGGGGSTQETQYFGPGTRLLVL.

J is TRBJ2-7 and V is TRBV5-4; 8 nucleotides agree with TRBD1. The germline V gene has CDR1 SGHNT and CDR2 YYREEE (reference sequence). The trim removed 2 bases at V and 6 bases at J, leaving 10 bases unmatched. The CDR3 totals 15 residues. The CDR3 DNA is TGTGCCAGCAGCTTAGGGACAGGAGCGGGCGTCGAGCAGTACTTC. It codes for CASSLGTGAGVEQYF.

The genes are TRBV7-6 and TRBJ1-2, with a possible D match to TRBD1 (6 bases). The germline V gene encodes CDR1 SGHVS and CDR2 FNYEAQ. This CDR3 comprises 16 residues. Trimming pared 6 bases from V and 5 bases from J, leaving 22 bases between. CDR3 nucleotides: TGTGCCAGCAGTTACTCGACAGGCCTACGCTCTTATGGCTACACCTTC. Translation gives CASSYSTGLRSYGYTF. Variable domain in full (rest from reference TRBV7-6 and TRBJ1-2): GAGVSQSPRYKVTKRGQDVALRCDPISGHVSLYWYRQALGQGPEFLTYFNYEAQQDKSGLPNDRFSAERPEGSISTLTIQRTEQRDSAMYRCASSYSTGLRSYGYTFGSGTRLTVV.

In this sample, this clonotype turned up many times. The chain recombines TRBV7-2 with TRBJ2-7; TRBD1 matches at 8 bases. The CDR3 extends over 16 amino acids. CDR1 is SGHTA and CDR2 is FQGNSA in the germline V gene. After removal of 6 bases from V and 3 bases from J, the junction contained 13 bases not matched to a gene. The CDR3 protein is CASRRQTGELGYEQYF. CDR3 DNA: TGTGCCAGCAGACGACAGACAGGGGAGCTTGGCTACGAGCAGTACTTC.

In this sample, this clonotype turned up a few times. The chain recombines TRBV15 with TRBJ1-1; D is ambiguous. Trimming took 5 bases from V and 1 from J, leaving 11 bases between them. CDR1 and CDR2 (germline): LNHNV, YYDKDF (reference sequence). The CDR3 loop spans 14 amino acids. CDR3 nucleotide sequence: TGTGCCACCAGCCCCCGCCGGGAGAACACTGAAGCTTTCTTT. This encodes CATSPRRENTEAFF. The whole variable domain, remainder taken from reference TRBV15 and TRBJ1-1, is DAMVIQNPRYQVTQFGKPVTLSCSQTLNHNVMYWYQQKSSQAPKLLFHYYDKDFNNEADTPDNFQSRRPNTSFCFLDIRSPGLGDTAMYLCATSPRRENTEAFFGQGTRLTVV.

The V call is TRBV4-1, the J call TRBJ1-1, with 7 bases lining up with TRBD1. V lost 1 base and J lost 4; bases outside the gene matches: 6. Germline assignment: CDR1 MGHRA and CDR2 YSYEKL. This CDR3 contains 15 residues. Here the CDR3 reads CASSQGPGDSTEAFF. The CDR3 bases are TGCGCCAGCAGCCAAGGACCAGGGGACAGCACTGAAGCTTTCTTT.

This clonotype has at least ten counts. The V and J genes are TRBV6-1 and TRBJ2-5, with D perhaps matching TRBD1 (5 bases). The V gene's germline CDR1 is MNHNS and CDR2 SASEGT. The length of the CDR3 is 14 residues. V gave up 3 bases and J gave up 2 bases, with 10 bases separating them. DNA of the CDR3: TGTGCCAGCAGTGACCAGGGAAGGCAAGAGACCCAGTACTTC. This gives the protein CASSDQGRQETQYF.

The chain couples TRBV12-3 or TRBV12-4 to TRBJ1-2; the D is unclear. Trimming left V 5 bases short and J 2 bases short, with 15 bases between. CDR3 length: 15 amino acids. The CDR3 region is CASSLRSPGNYGYTF. CDR3 nucleotides: TGTGCCAGCAGTCTCCGAAGCCCGGGGAACTATGGCTACACCTTC.